These 17 T cell receptor beta chains share one sample of origin, sequenced in a study of shared clonotypes between healthy human individuals. The assay was immunoSEQ multiplex PCR, and TCRdb's table has in-frame clones only and misses some. Of under 1,100,000 clones in the sample, around 76% were seen once. Sequencing was performed on memory CD4+ T cells sorted from blood. Subset in this sample: CD45RA-negative fraction. These receptors came from a man between 18 and 35 years old in good health.

The genes are TRBV2 and TRBJ1-2; the D gene is possibly TRBD1 (5 bases). The CDR3 covers 13 residues. Germline values: CDR1 SNHLY, CDR2 FYNNEI. V was clipped by 1 base and J by 6 bases, with 9 bases between them. Here the CDR3 reads CASSEDGGNGYTF. DNA for the CDR3: TGTGCCAGCAGTGAAGACGGGGGAAATGGCTACACCTTC.

This chain joins TRBV11-2 and TRBJ2-3; the D call may be TRBD1 or TRBD2 (5 bases each). The germline V gene has CDR1 SGHAT and CDR2 FQNNGV. Trimming pared 5 bases from V and 1 base from J, leaving 13 bases between. This CDR3 is built from 15 residues. The CDR3 here is CASSPTVGGTDTQYF. The CDR3, as DNA: TGTGCCAGCAGCCCAACAGTGGGGGGCACAGATACGCAGTATTTT.

This clone came up a few times. The genes are TRBV6-5 and TRBJ1-1; no definite D call. This CDR3 region has 12 residues. V lost 5 bases and J 12 bases, leaving 16 bases between the germline ends. The V gene's germline CDR1 is MNHEY and CDR2 SVGAGI. The CDR3 sequence: CASSALGGWTFF. CDR3 coding DNA: TGTGCCAGCAGTGCCCTCGGAGGGTGGACTTTCTTT.

This clone has more than one count but fewer than ten. CDR3 loop: CASSEGGGSTFF. The DNA for the CDR3 is TGCGCCAGCAGTGAGGGGGGCGGGAGCACTTTCTTT. The rearrangement joins TRBV10-2 to TRBJ1-1; perhaps TRBD1 as D (6 bases). The CDR3 is 12 residues long. Trimming stripped 2 bases from V and 12 bases from J, with 13 bases between. Germline V gene sequence: CDR1 WSHSY, CDR2 SAAADI.

In its sample, this clone was seen once. The rearrangement joins TRBV29-1 to TRBJ2-5, with D perhaps TRBD1 or TRBD2 (6 bases each). This CDR3 contains 13 residues. Between the trimmed V and J ends, which lost 4 bases and 2 bases, there was a span of 11 bases. Germline CDR1 is SQVTM and CDR2 is ANQGSEA. This chain's CDR3 is CSVGTGRQETQYF. The CDR3 bases are TGCAGCGTTGGAACAGGGAGGCAAGAGACCCAGTACTTC.

The J gene is TRBJ2-2, the V gene TRBV10-3; D may be TRBD2 (6 bases). V lost 0 bases to trimming and J lost 0 bases, with 8 bases between them. From germline, CDR1 is ENHRY and CDR2 SYGVKD. The CDR3 covers 16 residues. The CDR3 loop is CAISESGLTNTGELFF. DNA for the CDR3: TGTGCCATCAGTGAGTCGGGACTGACGAACACCGGGGAGCTGTTTTTT.

The rearrangement uses TRBV29-1 and TRBJ2-5, with a weak D call TRBD2 (5 bases). TRBJ2-7 matches the DNA end more closely, so the J call is doubtful. Germline V lookup: CDR1 SQVTM, CDR2 ANQGSEA. The CDR3 is 15 residues long. The CDR3 loop reads CSVESPRLGRDEQYF. As DNA, the CDR3 is TGCAGCGTTGAATCTCCCCGGCTAGGGAGAGACGAGCAGTACTTC.

This clone was seen more than once but under ten times. The chain links TRBV28 to TRBJ1-2; 9 bases are shared with TRBD1. CDR3 size: 13 residues. J gave up 5 bases and V 6 bases, and 4 bases lay outside the gene matches. Germline CDR1 is MDHEN and CDR2 is SYDVKM. Here the CDR3 reads CASRGTGPYGYTF. Written as DNA, the CDR3 is TGTGCCAGCAGGGGGACAGGGCCTTATGGCTACACCTTC.

The CDR3 nucleotides read TGCGCCAGCAGAGATACAGGGGTAGGAGGAAACACCATATATTTT. This codes for CASRDTGVGGNTIYF. The rearrangement uses TRBV4-1 and TRBJ1-3; 7 bases line up with TRBD1. Germline V gene lookup returns CDR1 MGHRA and CDR2 YSYEKL. With V trimmed by 6 bases and J by 4 bases, 9 bases remained unmatched. CDR3 size: 15 residues.

The chain joins TRBV27 to TRBJ2-6; D gene unclear. V lost 4 bases and J lost 0, with 4 bases in between. CDR1 and CDR2 from the germline V gene are MNHEY and SMNVEV (reference sequence). This CDR3 spans 14 amino acids. The CDR3 sequence is CASSWVSGANVLTF. The CDR3 region has the DNA TGTGCCAGCAGTTGGGTCTCTGGGGCCAACGTCCTGACTTTC.

This clone was counted only a few times. This chain uses TRBV2 with TRBJ1-5; D unclear. Trimming stripped 7 bases from V and 9 bases from J, with 16 bases between. This CDR3 contains 13 residues. Germline-derived CDR1 and CDR2 are SNHLY and FYNNEI. The CDR3 here is CASTVSSWRPQHF. The DNA for the CDR3 is TGTGCCAGCACCGTGTCCTCATGGAGGCCCCAGCATTTT.

Concerning this clone itself: The same CDR3 also results from other DNA sequences found in this sample. The chain links TRBV6-1 to TRBJ2-7; no definite D call. From germline, CDR1 is MNHNS and CDR2 SASEGT. The CDR3 has 11 residues. The V gene lost 6 bases and the J gene lost 2 bases, with 5 bases spanning the gap. CDR3 sequence reads: CASSWTYEQYF. DNA for the CDR3: TGTGCCAGCAGCTGGACCTACGAGCAGTACTTC.

V gene TRBV6-6 combines with J gene TRBJ1-5, with D unclear. Germline V gives CDR1 MNHNY, CDR2 SVGAGI (reference sequence). The CDR3 is 15 residues long. Trimming took off 2 bases at V and 3 bases at J, with 11 bases between the two ends. For the CDR3, the DNA is TGTGCCAGCAGTTACGGTTCCACAGCCAATCAGCCCCAGCATTTT. Its translation: CASSYGSTANQPQHF.

The rearrangement uses TRBV5-1 and TRBJ2-7, with unresolved D. V lost 3 bases and J lost 0, with 7 bases in between. This CDR3 contains 13 residues. Germline CDR1 SGHRS, CDR2 YFSETQ. In nucleotides, the CDR3 is TGCGCCAGCAGCTCCCGTCTCTCCTACGAGCAGTACTTC. Protein: CASSSRLSYEQYF.

The gene calls are TRBV11-2 and TRBJ2-7; D is unclear. With 0 bases removed from V and 6 bases from J, the gap between germline ends came to 6 bases. The CDR3 sequence is 12 residues long. The germline V gene encodes CDR1 SGHAT and CDR2 FQNNGV. The CDR3 loop is CASSLEVAEQYF. CDR3 coding DNA: TGTGCCAGCAGCTTAGAAGTCGCCGAGCAGTACTTC. Full variable domain (missing parts from reference TRBV11-2 and TRBJ2-7): EAGVAQSPRYKIIEKRQSVAFWCNPISGHATLYWYQQILGQGPKLLIQFQNNGVVDDSQLPKDRFSAERLKGVDSTLKIQPAKLEDSAVYLCASSLEVAEQYFGPGTRLTVT.

The V call is TRBV2, the J call TRBJ1-1; D is perhaps TRBD1 (5 bases). Trimming pared 3 bases from V and 4 bases from J, leaving 12 bases between. Germline V gives CDR1 SNHLY, CDR2 FYNNEI. The CDR3 covers 14 residues. CDR3 protein: CASSDLTGGTEAFF. CDR3 nucleotides: TGTGCCAGCAGTGATTTAACCGGGGGCACTGAAGCTTTCTTT.

The V gene is TRBV10-3, the J gene TRBJ1-2; 9 bases are shared with TRBD1. The CDR3 length is 13 residues. Germline V gene sequence: CDR1 ENHRY, CDR2 SYGVKD. The trim removed 10 bases at V and 2 bases at J, leaving 5 bases unmatched. The CDR3, as DNA: TGTGCCACCACAGGGGGCGTAAACTATGGCTACACCTTC. It specifies CATTGGVNYGYTF.